This T cell receptor (beta chain) appears in the sequencing data of a study of blood T cell repertoires in COVID-19. Study background: The United States, Italy and Spain supplied acute and convalescent COVID-19 samples. Sample material is recorded as cDNA or gDNA derived from T cells, B-cell-depleted T cells, or PBMCs.

The germline CDR1 and CDR2 sequences are GTSNPN and SVGIG (reference sequence). There are 12 residues in the CDR3. The V gene end was trimmed by 6 bases and the J gene end by 4 bases; junction bases not matched to a gene: 6. Per the original data handling: Scientists estimated how many nucleated cells there were by amplifying reference gene primers. Some clones are missing from TCRdb's copy, which holds only in-frame ones; the method was immunoSEQ multiplex PCR. The V and J calls and clone size are taken from that table; D and trimming were inferred from the DNA. The sample contains about 160,000 clones, more than 70% of which appear only once.

The clonotype originates from a woman aged 80 or over with active or convalescent COVID-19. The sequencing input was peripheral blood. The chain has TRBV30 and TRBJ2-7; 7 positions agree with TRBD1. The CDR3 here is CACRDSGYEQYF. The DNA for the CDR3 is TGTGCCTGCCGGGACAGTGGGTACGAGCAGTACTTC.